The 4 T cell receptor beta chains in this list originate from one sample, sequenced in a study of shared clonotypes between healthy human individuals. Using immunoSEQ multiplex PCR, the repertoire was profiled, and TCRdb retains in-frame clones only, with some absent. The table has more than 550,000 clones, roughly 72% seen once. Material: memory CD4+ T cells sorted from blood. Subset denoted: CD45RA-negative fraction. These receptors all come from a woman aged 30 to 39 in good health.

V gene TRBV2 combines with J gene TRBJ1-3; TRBD1 is a possible D gene (6 bases). Trimming took 5 bases from V and 1 from J, leaving 9 bases between them. The CDR3 is 14 amino acids. The germline CDR1 and CDR2 sequences are SNHLY and FYNNEI. CDR3 sequence (DNA): TGTGCCAGCAGTAAACAGGGATCTGGAAACACCATATATTTT. This gives the protein CASSKQGSGNTIYF.

V is TRBV28 and J is TRBJ2-2, with 10 bases lining up with TRBD2. There are 17 residues in the CDR3. V lost 0 bases, J lost 5 bases, and 6 bases stayed unmatched. The germline CDR1 and CDR2 sequences are MDHEN and SYDVKM. Here the CDR3 reads CASSLWSGRAGTGELFF. CDR3 nucleotides: TGTGCCAGCAGTTTATGGAGCGGGAGGGCCGGAACCGGGGAGCTGTTTTTT.

The V call is TRBV14, the J call TRBJ2-7; TRBD2 might be the D (5 bases). The CDR3 is 14 residues long. In germline, CDR1 is SGHDN, CDR2 FVKESK. Trimming took 5 bases from V and 0 from J, leaving 11 bases between them. For the CDR3, the DNA is TGTGCCAGCAGCTTTAGCAGCGGCTCCTACGAGCAGTACTTC. As protein: CASSFSSGSYEQYF.

The CDR3 loop reads CSVQPGTGQPQHF. CDR3 DNA: TGCAGCGTGCAGCCGGGAACCGGTCAGCCCCAGCATTTT. The chain combines TRBV29-1 with TRBJ1-5; unclear D gene. Between the trimmed V and J ends, which lost 6 bases and 6 bases, there was a span of 15 bases. The CDR3 contains 13 residues. Germline CDR1 SQVTM, CDR2 ANQGSEA.